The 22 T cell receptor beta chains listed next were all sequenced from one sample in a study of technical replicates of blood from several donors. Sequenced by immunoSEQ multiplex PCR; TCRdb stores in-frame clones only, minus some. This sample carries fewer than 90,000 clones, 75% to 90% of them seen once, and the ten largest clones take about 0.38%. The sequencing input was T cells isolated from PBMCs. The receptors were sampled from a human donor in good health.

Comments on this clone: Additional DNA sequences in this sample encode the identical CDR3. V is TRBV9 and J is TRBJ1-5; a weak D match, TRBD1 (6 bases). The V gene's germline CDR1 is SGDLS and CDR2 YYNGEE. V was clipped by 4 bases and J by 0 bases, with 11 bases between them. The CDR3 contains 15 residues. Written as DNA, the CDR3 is TGTGCCAGCAGCTTACAGGGATATAGCAATCAGCCCCAGCATTTT. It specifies CASSLQGYSNQPQHF.

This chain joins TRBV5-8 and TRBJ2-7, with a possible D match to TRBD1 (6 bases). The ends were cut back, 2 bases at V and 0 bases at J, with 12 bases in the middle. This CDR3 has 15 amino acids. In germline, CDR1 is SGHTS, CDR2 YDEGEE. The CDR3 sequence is CASSLTGQSSYEQYF. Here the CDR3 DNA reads TGTGCCAGCAGCTTAACGGGACAAAGCTCCTACGAGCAGTACTTC.

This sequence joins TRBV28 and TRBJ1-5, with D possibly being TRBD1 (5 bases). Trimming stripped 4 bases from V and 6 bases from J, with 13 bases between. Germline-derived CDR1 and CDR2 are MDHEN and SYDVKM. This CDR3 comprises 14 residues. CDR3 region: CASSWGGESQPQHF. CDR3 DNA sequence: TGTGCCAGCAGTTGGGGGGGGGAGAGTCAGCCCCAGCATTTT. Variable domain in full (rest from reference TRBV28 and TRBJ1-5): DVKVTQSSRYLVKRTGEKVFLECVQDMDHENMFWYRQDPGLGLRLIYFSYDVKMKEKGDIPEGYSVSREKKERFSLILESASTNQTSMYLCASSWGGESQPQHFGDGTRLSIL.

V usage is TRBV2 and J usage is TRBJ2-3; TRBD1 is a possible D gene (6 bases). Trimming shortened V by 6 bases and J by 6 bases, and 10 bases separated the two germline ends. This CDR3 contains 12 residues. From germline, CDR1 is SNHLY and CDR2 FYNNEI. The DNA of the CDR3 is TGTGCCAGCAGAGAACAGGGCGATACGCAGTATTTT. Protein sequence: CASREQGDTQYF.

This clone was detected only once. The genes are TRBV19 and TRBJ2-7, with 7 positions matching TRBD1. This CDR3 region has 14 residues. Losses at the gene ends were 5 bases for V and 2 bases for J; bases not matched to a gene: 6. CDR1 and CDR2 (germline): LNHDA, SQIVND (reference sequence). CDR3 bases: TGTGCCAGTAGTGGGGGACAGTCCCCCTACGAGCAGTACTTC. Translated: CASSGGQSPYEQYF.

The CDR3: CASSQEGSTGHGYTF. CDR3 bases: TGCGCCAGCAGCCAAGAAGGCAGCACAGGCCATGGCTACACCTTC. The chain links TRBV4-1 to TRBJ1-2, with D maybe TRBD1 (5 bases). In germline, CDR1 is MGHRA, CDR2 YSYEKL. The CDR3 contains 15 residues. The V and J ends lost 0 bases and 6 bases respectively, with 14 bases between them.

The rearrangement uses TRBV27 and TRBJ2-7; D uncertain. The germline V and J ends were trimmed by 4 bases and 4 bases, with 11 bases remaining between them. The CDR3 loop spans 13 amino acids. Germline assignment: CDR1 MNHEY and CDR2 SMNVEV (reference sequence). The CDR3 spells CASSYGSTYEQYF. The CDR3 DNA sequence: TGTGCCAGCAGTTACGGGTCAACTTACGAGCAGTACTTC.

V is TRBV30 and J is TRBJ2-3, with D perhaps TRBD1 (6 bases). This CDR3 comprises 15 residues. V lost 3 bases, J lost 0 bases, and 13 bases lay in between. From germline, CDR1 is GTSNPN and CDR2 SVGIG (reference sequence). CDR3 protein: CAWSLRTASTDTQYF. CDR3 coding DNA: TGTGCCTGGAGCCTTAGGACAGCTAGCACAGATACGCAGTATTTT.

CDR3 sequence: CASSLGIAGVSISYNEQFF. DNA for the CDR3: TGCGCCAGCAGCTTGGGGATAGCGGGAGTAAGTATCTCCTACAATGAGCAGTTCTTC. V and J are TRBV5-1 and TRBJ2-1; 9 nucleotides line up with TRBD2. This CDR3 region has 19 residues. J gave up 0 bases and V 0 bases, and 10 bases lay outside the gene matches. CDR1 SGHRS and CDR2 YFSETQ come from the germline V gene.

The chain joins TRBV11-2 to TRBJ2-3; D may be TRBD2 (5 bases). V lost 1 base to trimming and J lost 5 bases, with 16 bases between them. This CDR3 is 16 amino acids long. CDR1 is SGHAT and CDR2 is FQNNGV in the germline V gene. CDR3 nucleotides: TGTGCCAGCAGCTTAGCCCTAAGGGAGCTCCTAGATACGCAGTATTTT. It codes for CASSLALRELLDTQYF.

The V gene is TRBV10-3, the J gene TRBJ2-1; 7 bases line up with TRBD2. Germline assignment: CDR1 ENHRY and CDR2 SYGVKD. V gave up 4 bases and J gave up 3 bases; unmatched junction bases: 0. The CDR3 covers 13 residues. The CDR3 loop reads CAISGTSYNEQFF. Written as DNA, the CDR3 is TGTGCCATCAGTGGGACTAGCTACAATGAGCAGTTCTTC.

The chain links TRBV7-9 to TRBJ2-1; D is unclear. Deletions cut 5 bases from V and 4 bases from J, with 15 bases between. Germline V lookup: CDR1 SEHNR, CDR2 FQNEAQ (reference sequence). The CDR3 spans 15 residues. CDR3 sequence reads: CASSPGSARYNEQFF. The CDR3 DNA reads TGTGCCAGCAGCCCTGGCAGCGCAAGATACAATGAGCAGTTCTTC.

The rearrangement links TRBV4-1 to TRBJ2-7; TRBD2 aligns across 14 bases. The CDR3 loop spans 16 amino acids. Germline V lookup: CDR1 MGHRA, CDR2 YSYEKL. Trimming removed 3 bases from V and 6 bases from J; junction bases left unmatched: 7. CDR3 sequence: CASSHRGTSGSGEQYF. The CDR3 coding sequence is TGCGCCAGCAGCCACCGAGGGACTAGCGGGAGCGGCGAGCAGTACTTC.

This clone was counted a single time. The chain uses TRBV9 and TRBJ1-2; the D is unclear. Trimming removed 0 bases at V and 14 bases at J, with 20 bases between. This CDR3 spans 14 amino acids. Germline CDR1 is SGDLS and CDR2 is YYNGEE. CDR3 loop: CASSVEPRGYLGTF. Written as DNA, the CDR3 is TGTGCCAGCAGCGTAGAACCTCGGGGTTACCTTGGGACCTTC.

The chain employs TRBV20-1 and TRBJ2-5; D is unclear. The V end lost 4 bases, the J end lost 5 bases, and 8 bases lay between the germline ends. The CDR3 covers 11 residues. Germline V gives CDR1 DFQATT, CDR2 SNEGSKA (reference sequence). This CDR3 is CSAMGFETQYF. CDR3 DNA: TGCAGTGCTATGGGCTTTGAGACCCAGTACTTC.

The CDR3 sequence: CASSQATGTGNQPQHF. The CDR3 bases are TGCGCCAGCAGCCAAGCAACCGGGACAGGGAATCAGCCCCAGCATTTT. The V gene is TRBV4-1, the J gene TRBJ1-5, with 9 nucleotides matching TRBD1. Germline V lookup: CDR1 MGHRA, CDR2 YSYEKL. CDR3 length: 16 residues. V trimming: 1 base; J trimming: 4 bases; junction bases outside the gene matches: 5.

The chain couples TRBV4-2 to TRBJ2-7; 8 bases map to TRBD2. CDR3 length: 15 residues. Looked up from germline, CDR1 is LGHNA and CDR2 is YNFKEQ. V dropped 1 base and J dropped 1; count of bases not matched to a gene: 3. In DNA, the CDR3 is TGTGCCAGCAGCCAAGCGGGAGGGGTATCCTACGAGCAGTACTTC. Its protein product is CASSQAGGVSYEQYF.

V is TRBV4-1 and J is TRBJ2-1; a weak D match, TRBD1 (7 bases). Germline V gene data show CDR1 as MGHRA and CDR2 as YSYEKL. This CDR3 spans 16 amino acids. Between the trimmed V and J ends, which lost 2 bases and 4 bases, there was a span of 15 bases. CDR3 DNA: TGCGCCAGCAGCCAAACTCCAGGGGGAGGTTACAATGAGCAGTTCTTC. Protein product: CASSQTPGGGYNEQFF.

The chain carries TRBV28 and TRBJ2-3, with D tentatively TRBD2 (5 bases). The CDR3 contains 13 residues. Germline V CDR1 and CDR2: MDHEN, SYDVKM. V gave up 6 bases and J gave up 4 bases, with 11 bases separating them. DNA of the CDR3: TGTGCCAGCAGGCCTAGCTCCTCAGATACGCAGTATTTT. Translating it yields CASRPSSSDTQYF.

The DNA for the CDR3 is TGTGCCAGCAGCGTAGGAAATAGCGCGCTCTACGAGCAGTACTTC. Amino acid sequence: CASSVGNSALYEQYF. The V and J genes are TRBV9 and TRBJ2-7; possibly TRBD2 for D (5 bases). CDR1 and CDR2 (germline): SGDLS, YYNGEE. The CDR3 is 15 amino acids. Trimming left V 0 bases short and J 3 bases short, with 13 bases between.

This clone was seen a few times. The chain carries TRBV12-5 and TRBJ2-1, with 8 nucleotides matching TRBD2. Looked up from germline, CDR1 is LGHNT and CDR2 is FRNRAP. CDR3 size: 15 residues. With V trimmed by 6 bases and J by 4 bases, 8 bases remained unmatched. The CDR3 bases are TGTGCTAGTGGCCCCGGGACTAGAAGTTACAATGAGCAGTTCTTC. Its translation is CASGPGTRSYNEQFF. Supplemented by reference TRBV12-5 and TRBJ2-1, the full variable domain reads DARVTQTPRHKVTEMGQEVTMRCQPILGHNTVFWYRQTMMQGLELLAYFRNRAPLDDSGMPKDRFSAEMPDATLATLKIQPSEPRDSAVYFCASGPGTRSYNEQFFGPGTRLTVL.

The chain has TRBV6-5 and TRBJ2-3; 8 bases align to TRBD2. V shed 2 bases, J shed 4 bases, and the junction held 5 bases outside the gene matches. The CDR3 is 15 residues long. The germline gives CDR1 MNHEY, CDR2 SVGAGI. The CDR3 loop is CASSYVDGGADTQYF. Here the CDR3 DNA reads TGTGCCAGCAGTTACGTTGACGGGGGGGCAGATACGCAGTATTTT.